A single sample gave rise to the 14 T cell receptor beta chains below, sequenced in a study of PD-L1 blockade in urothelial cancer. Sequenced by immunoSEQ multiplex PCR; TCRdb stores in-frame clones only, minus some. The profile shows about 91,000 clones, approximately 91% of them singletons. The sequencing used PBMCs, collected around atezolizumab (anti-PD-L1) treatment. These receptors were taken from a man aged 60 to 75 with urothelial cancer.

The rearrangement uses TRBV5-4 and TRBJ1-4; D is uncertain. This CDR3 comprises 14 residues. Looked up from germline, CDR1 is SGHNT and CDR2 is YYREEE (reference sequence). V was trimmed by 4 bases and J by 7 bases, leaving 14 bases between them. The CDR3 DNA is TGTGCCAGCAGCCCGGCTGGCCGGGGTGAAAAACTGTTTTTT. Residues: CASSPAGRGEKLFF.

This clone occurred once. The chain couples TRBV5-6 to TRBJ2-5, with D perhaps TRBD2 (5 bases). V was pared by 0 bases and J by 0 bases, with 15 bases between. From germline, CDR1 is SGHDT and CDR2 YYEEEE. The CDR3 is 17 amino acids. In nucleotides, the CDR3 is TGTGCCAGCAGCTTGGGCCGACTAAGAACGTACCAAGAGACCCAGTACTTC. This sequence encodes CASSLGRLRTYQETQYF.

CDR3 DNA sequence: TGTGCCAGCAGCCTGGGGACAGGGGGCACTGAAGCTTTCTTT. Translating gives CASSLGTGGTEAFF. The chain employs TRBV6-1 and TRBJ1-1; the match to TRBD1 covers 11 bases. The J segment lost 4 bases and the V segment lost 6 bases, leaving 4 bases of the junction unmatched. Germline V gene lookup returns CDR1 MNHNS and CDR2 SASEGT. This CDR3 is 14 amino acids long.

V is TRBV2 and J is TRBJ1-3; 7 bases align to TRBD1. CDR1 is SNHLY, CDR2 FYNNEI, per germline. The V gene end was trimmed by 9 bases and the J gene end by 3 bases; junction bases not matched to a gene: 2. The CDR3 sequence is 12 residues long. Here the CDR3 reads CASTGVGNTIYF. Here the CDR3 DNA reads TGTGCCAGTACAGGGGTTGGAAACACCATATATTTT.

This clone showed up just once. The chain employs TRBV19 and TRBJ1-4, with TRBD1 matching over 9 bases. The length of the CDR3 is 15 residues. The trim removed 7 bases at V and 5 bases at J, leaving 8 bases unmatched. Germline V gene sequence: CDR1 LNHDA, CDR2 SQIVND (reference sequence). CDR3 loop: CASMKIGQGNEKLFF. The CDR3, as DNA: TGTGCCAGTATGAAGATAGGACAGGGGAATGAAAAACTGTTTTTT.

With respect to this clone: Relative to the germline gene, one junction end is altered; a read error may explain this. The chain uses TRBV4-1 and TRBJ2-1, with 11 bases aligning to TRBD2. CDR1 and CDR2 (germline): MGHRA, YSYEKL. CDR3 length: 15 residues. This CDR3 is CASSPLAGGYNERFF. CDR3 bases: TGCGCCAGCAGCCCCCTAGCGGGAGGATACAATGAGCGGTTCTTC.

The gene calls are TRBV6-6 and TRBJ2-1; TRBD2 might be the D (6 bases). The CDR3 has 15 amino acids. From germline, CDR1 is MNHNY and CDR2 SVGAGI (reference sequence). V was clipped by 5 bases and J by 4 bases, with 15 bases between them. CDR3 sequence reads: CASSQSGRSYNEQFF. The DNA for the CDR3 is TGTGCCAGCAGTCAAAGCGGGCGATCTTACAATGAGCAGTTCTTC.

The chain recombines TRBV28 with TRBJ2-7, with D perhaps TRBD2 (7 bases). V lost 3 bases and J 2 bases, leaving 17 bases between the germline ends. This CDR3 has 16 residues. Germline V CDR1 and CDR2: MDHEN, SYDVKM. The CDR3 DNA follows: TGTGCCAGCAGTTTGGGCGAACGGGGGGCTACCTACGAGCAGTACTTC. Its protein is CASSLGERGATYEQYF. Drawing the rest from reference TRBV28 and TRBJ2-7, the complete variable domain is DVKVTQSSRYLVKRTGEKVFLECVQDMDHENMFWYRQDPGLGLRLIYFSYDVKMKEKGDIPEGYSVSREKKERFSLILESASTNQTSMYLCASSLGERGATYEQYFGPGTRLTVT.

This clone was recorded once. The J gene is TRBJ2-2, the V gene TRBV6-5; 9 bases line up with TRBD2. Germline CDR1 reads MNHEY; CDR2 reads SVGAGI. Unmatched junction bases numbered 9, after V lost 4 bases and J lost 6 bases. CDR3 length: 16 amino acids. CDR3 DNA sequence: TGTGCCAGCAGTTCCCGGACTAGCGTAAGCCCCGGGGAGCTGTTTTTT. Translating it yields CASSSRTSVSPGELFF.

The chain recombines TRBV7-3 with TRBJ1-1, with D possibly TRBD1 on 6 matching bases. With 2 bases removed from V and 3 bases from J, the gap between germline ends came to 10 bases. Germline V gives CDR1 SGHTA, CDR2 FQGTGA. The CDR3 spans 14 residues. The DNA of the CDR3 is TGTGCCAGCAGCTTATTCCCAGGGGACACTGAAGCTTTCTTT. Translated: CASSLFPGDTEAFF.

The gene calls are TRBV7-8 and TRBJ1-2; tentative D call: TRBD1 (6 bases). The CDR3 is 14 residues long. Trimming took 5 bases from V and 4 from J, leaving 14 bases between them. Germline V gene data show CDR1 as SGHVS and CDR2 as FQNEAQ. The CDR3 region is CASSISKDSYGYTF. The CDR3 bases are TGTGCCAGCAGCATTAGCAAGGACAGCTATGGCTACACCTTC.

CDR3 coding DNA: TGCGCCAGCAGCCACCGGCAGGGCGGAGATACGCAGTATTTT. It yields the protein CASSHRQGGDTQYF. The chain combines TRBV4-3 with TRBJ2-3, with a tentative D call TRBD1 (5 bases). This CDR3 comprises 14 residues. The germline V gene has CDR1 LGHNA and CDR2 YSLEER. V lost 3 bases and J 5 bases, leaving 12 bases between the germline ends.

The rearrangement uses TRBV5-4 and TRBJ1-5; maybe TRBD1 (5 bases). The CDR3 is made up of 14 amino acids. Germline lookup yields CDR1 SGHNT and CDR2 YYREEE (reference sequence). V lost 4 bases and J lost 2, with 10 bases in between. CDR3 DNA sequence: TGTGCCAGCAGCGAAGCGGGGGGCAATCAGCCCCAGCATTTT. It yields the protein CASSEAGGNQPQHF. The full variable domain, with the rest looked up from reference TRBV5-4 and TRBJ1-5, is ETGVTQSPTHLIKTRGQQVTLRCSSQSGHNTVSWYQQALGQGPQFIFQYYREEENGRGNFPPRFSGLQFPNYSSELNVNALELDDSALYLCASSEAGGNQPQHFGDGTRLSIL.

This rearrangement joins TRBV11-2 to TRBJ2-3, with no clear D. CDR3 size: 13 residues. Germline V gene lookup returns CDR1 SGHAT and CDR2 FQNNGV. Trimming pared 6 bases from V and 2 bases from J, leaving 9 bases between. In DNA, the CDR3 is TGTGCCAGCAGTCCCGGAGCCACAGATACGCAGTATTTT. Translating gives CASSPGATDTQYF.